The present T cell receptor beta chain was sequenced within a study of blood T cell repertoires in COVID-19 (dated by TCRdb to 2020 to 2022). Background for the entire study: The collaborator samples originated in the United States, Italy and Spain and spanned the acute and convalescent phases of COVID-19. Samples were obtained from the ongoing ImmuneRACE study (first 160 participants) and from 950 to 1,500 subjects provided by 6 global collaborators. The dataset comprised deeply sampled blood TCRbeta repertoires from subjects exposed to, actively infected with, or recovered from COVID-19. The sample metadata nearly always contained a de-identified subject ID, COVID-19 status, age in years and sex. The repertoires were released in a freely available public database intended as a resource for research on the immune response to SARS-CoV-2. Where available, HLA class I and class II types were obtained from metadata supplied by the sample provider rather than from assay-based typing. The prospective study material was composed of cDNA or gDNA derived from T cells, B-cell-depleted T cells, or PBMCs. The investigation overall reported the following: Clinical and demographic metadata were provided uncurated, with the amount varying by source and participant.

The immunoSEQ Assay, a bias-controlled multiplex PCR, was used to amplify TCRbeta CDR3 regions from genomic DNA. Per the source publication's procedure: The number of nucleated cells in each sample was estimated by amplification of reference gene primers within the assay. Sequence reads were collapsed and filtered to measure the absolute abundance of every unique TCRbeta CDR3 rearrangement. For each sample, productive Simpson clonality was calculated as the square root of Simpson's diversity index over productive rearrangements. TCRdb obtained this table from immuneACCESS and retained in-frame rearrangements with V and J assigned. These tables miss some clones; where compared with another copy, unresolved V genes account for less than half of the shortfall, and the remainder is unexplained. The D gene and trimming were derived from the DNA, and the V and J assignments and clone size from that table. This sample gives approximately 380,000 clones in total; 85% of them show up just once. The biggest ten clones account for 3.6% of the sample.

The collaborating institutions used their own protocols to collect whole blood in K2EDTA tubes. Collaborator samples were shipped for TCRbeta analysis as frozen whole blood, isolated PBMCs, or DNA extracted from either sample type. This clone was seen a few times. There is no known antigen for this receptor. Per-nucleotide qualities are absent, and no much larger clonotype sits a single base away. The germline V gene (reference sequence) sets CDR1 to SGHNT and CDR2 to YYREEE. V trim: 3 bases; J trim: 11 bases; unmatched bases: 9. There are 14 amino acids in the CDR3, from cysteine to phenylalanine inclusive. Only the CDR3 region is kept as DNA, spanning 42 bases read in frame from base 1.

In this chain, TRBV5-4 is recombined with TRBJ1-1, with 11 bases matching TRBD1. Sample: peripheral blood. The receptor's source is a woman aged 18-29 years with acute or convalescent COVID-19. The nucleotide sequence is TGTGCCAGCAGCTACGGGACAGGGGGAATGGAGGCTTTCTTT. This sequence encodes CASSYGTGGMEAFF.